This TCR beta chain is drawn from a study of T cell responses to AZD1222 COVID-19 vaccine. Overall study findings and caveats: Clonal diversity may have been underestimated in mostly white British donors. Repertoires were sampled only after the peak T cell response.

Trimming removed 4 bases from V and 0 bases from J; junction bases left unmatched: 6. Germline-derived CDR1 and CDR2 are MGHRA and YSYEKL. This CDR3 spans 17 amino acids. Analyses pooled second doses at about 4 or about 12 weeks. Measured with immunoSEQ multiplex PCR; TCRdb has only the in-frame clones, and not every one. This table has 92,000 or so clones, 89% appearing once. As regards this clone: The antigen is undetermined.

The source material was peripheral blood, sampled 28 days after the second AZD1222 dose. This receptor was identified in an adult who received the AZD1222 COVID-19 vaccine. This chain uses TRBV4-1 with TRBJ2-6, with 7 positions matching TRBD1. The CDR3 here is CASSRGQAYSGANVLTF. Here the CDR3 DNA reads TGCGCCAGCAGCCGAGGACAGGCTTACTCTGGGGCCAACGTCCTGACTTTC.